This T cell receptor (beta chain) appears in the sequencing data of a study of shared clonotypes between healthy human individuals. The CDR3 consists of 19 residues. The ends lost 3 bases at V and 0 bases at J; junction bases unmatched: 14. CDR1 and CDR2 from the germline V gene are KGHSH and LQKENI. The authors split each subset's genomic DNA evenly across several immunoSEQ plates. Clones were read by immunoSEQ multiplex PCR, and TCRdb kept only the in-frame ones, dropping some. The sample has about 180,000 clones; approximately 95% are singletons. The rearrangement uses TRBV18 and TRBJ2-1; 7 bases match TRBD1. The source is a young woman in good health. The sequenced material came from naive CD4+ T cells sorted from blood. Sample subset: CD45RA+ positively selected. CDR3 bases: TGTGCCAGCTCACCCCAAACGACAGGGTTGTACGGCTCCTACAATGAGCAGTTCTTC. This gives the protein CASSPQTTGLYGSYNEQFF.